This entry lists 20 T cell receptor beta chains sequenced from one sample in a study of blood T cell repertoires in COVID-19. The assay was immunoSEQ multiplex PCR, and TCRdb's table has in-frame clones only and misses some. The sample yields roughly 79,000 clones, roughly 89% seen once. The sequenced sample consisted of peripheral blood. The source of these receptors is a man aged 50-60 years with acute or convalescent COVID-19.

This chain connects TRBV11-3 to TRBJ1-6; D is ambiguous. The CDR3 loop spans 16 amino acids. Trimming took off 0 bases at V and 6 bases at J, with 12 bases between the two ends. Germline V gene sequence: CDR1 SGHNT, CDR2 YENEEA. This CDR3 reads CASSLERGTINSPLHF. DNA of the CDR3: TGTGCCAGCAGCTTAGAAAGAGGAACAATTAATTCACCCCTCCACTTT. The full variable domain, completed using reference TRBV11-3 and TRBJ1-6, is EAGVVQSPRYKIIEKKQPVAFWCNPISGHNTLYWYLQNLGQGPELLIRYENEEAVDDSQLPKDRFSAERLKGVDSTLKIQPAELGDSAVYLCASSLERGTINSPLHFGNGTRLTVT.

The chain carries TRBV5-1 and TRBJ1-4; D remains unclear. The CDR3 covers 15 residues. V was pared by 2 bases and J by 7 bases, with 15 bases between. Germline-derived CDR1 and CDR2 are SGHRS and YFSETQ. The CDR3 loop is CASSFVADGFEKLFF. CDR3 in DNA: TGCGCCAGCAGCTTCGTGGCAGACGGGTTTGAAAAACTGTTTTTT.

The chain links TRBV13 to TRBJ1-1; 7 nucleotides line up with TRBD1. V shed 5 bases and J 2 bases; nucleotides not matched to a gene: 8. The CDR3 extends over 15 amino acids. CDR1 is PRHDT and CDR2 is FYEKMQ in the germline V gene (reference sequence). CDR3 bases: TGTGCCAGCAGCGACTCCCGACAGGGCAACACTGAAGCTTTCTTT. Its protein is CASSDSRQGNTEAFF.

The chain carries TRBV4-1 and TRBJ2-7; the D gene is possibly TRBD2 (5 bases). Germline assignment: CDR1 MGHRA and CDR2 YSYEKL. This CDR3 is built from 17 residues. Trimming removed 1 base from V and 0 bases from J, with 16 bases in between. This chain's CDR3 is CASSQGLLDRSSYEQYF. CDR3 nucleotide sequence: TGCGCCAGCAGCCAAGGACTATTGGACCGAAGCTCCTACGAGCAGTACTTC.

V usage is TRBV10-2 and J usage is TRBJ1-1, with 7 positions matching TRBD1. CDR1 and CDR2 from the germline V gene are WSHSY and SAAADI. Trimming took 6 bases from V and 2 from J; bases not matched to a gene: 3. The CDR3 contains 13 residues. The CDR3 nucleotides are TGCGCCAGCAGCTCAGGGGGAAACACTGAAGCTTTCTTT. This codes for CASSSGGNTEAFF.

The genes are TRBV24-1 and TRBJ2-5; perhaps TRBD1 as D (5 bases). The CDR3 runs 15 residues. Germline lookup yields CDR1 KGHDR and CDR2 SFDVKD. Trimming shortened V by 2 bases and J by 1 base, and 10 bases separated the two germline ends. The CDR3 reads CATSDSDTTQETQYF. The DNA for the CDR3 is TGTGCCACCAGTGATTCGGACACCACCCAAGAGACCCAGTACTTC.

The V and J genes are TRBV7-9 and TRBJ2-5; TRBD2 aligns across 12 bases. The germline CDR1 and CDR2 sequences are SEHNR and FQNEAQ (reference sequence). The CDR3 length is 18 residues. The V and J ends lost 2 bases and 7 bases, in that order; junction bases with no gene match: 14. CDR3 sequence: CASSLTTSGGLPIGTQYF. The CDR3 region has the DNA TGTGCCAGCAGCTTAACGACTAGCGGGGGCCTCCCAATTGGGACCCAGTACTTC.

The J gene is TRBJ2-3, the V gene TRBV19; 7 positions agree with TRBD1. In germline, CDR1 is LNHDA, CDR2 SQIVND (reference sequence). V dropped 4 bases and J dropped 3; count of bases not matched to a gene: 13. This CDR3 spans 17 amino acids. CDR3 DNA: TGTGCCAGTAGTACAACAGGGGCTGGGGTGAAAACAGATACGCAGTATTTT. Residues: CASSTTGAGVKTDTQYF.

The chain recombines TRBV6-5 with TRBJ2-5, with a possible D match to TRBD2 (6 bases). Germline V lookup: CDR1 MNHEY, CDR2 SVGAGI. Trimming shortened V by 5 bases and J by 4 bases, and 11 bases separated the two germline ends. This CDR3 contains 13 residues. The CDR3 here is CASSITSLETQYF. In nucleotides, the CDR3 is TGTGCCAGCAGTATAACTAGCCTAGAGACCCAGTACTTC.

A word on this clone: Different DNA sequences within this sample yield the same CDR3. The genes are TRBV28 and TRBJ1-2, with D perhaps TRBD1 (6 bases). The CDR3 consists of 13 residues. V was trimmed by 2 bases and J by 2 bases, leaving 6 bases between them. The V gene's germline CDR1 is MDHEN and CDR2 SYDVKM. The CDR3, as DNA: TGTGCCAGCAGTTTAACAGGGAACTATGGCTACACCTTC. Translated: CASSLTGNYGYTF.

The chain links TRBV7-9 to TRBJ1-3; D is uncertain. The CDR3 has 13 residues. Germline assignment: CDR1 SEHNR and CDR2 FQNEAQ (reference sequence). V was cut by 4 bases and J by 4 bases, with 8 bases left in between. CDR3 residues: CASSSGGGNTIYF. The CDR3 DNA reads TGTGCCAGCAGCTCAGGTGGCGGAAACACCATATATTTT. Combining the CDR3 with reference TRBV7-9 and TRBJ1-3 gives the whole variable domain DTGVSQNPRHKITKRGQNVTFRCDPISEHNRLYWYRQTLGQGPEFLTYFQNEAQLEKSRLLSDRFSAERPKGSFSTLEIQRTEQGDSAMYLCASSSGGGNTIYFGEGSWLTVV.

As DNA, the CDR3 is TGTGCCAGCAGTAATAGCGGGAGAAGCACCGGGGAGCTGTTTTTT. This codes for CASSNSGRSTGELFF. This sequence joins TRBV27 and TRBJ2-2; 9 bases are a match to TRBD2. The V gene end was trimmed by 5 bases and the J gene end by 4 bases; junction bases not matched to a gene: 5. Germline V gene sequence: CDR1 MNHEY, CDR2 SMNVEV (reference sequence). There are 15 residues in the CDR3.

This chain joins TRBV7-9 and TRBJ2-1, with TRBD1 matching over 7 bases. V shed 1 base, J shed 8 bases, and the junction held 8 bases outside the gene matches. This CDR3 has 15 amino acids. Germline CDR1 and CDR2: SEHNR and FQNEAQ (reference sequence). In DNA form, the CDR3 reads TGTGCCAGCAGCTTAGTGGTGACAGGGACCCATGAGCAGTTCTTC. This gives the protein CASSLVVTGTHEQFF.

The chain employs TRBV19 and TRBJ1-2; 7 bases map to TRBD1. The V gene end was trimmed by 4 bases and the J gene end by 3 bases; junction bases not matched to a gene: 5. The CDR3 has 14 amino acids. Germline-derived CDR1 and CDR2 are LNHDA and SQIVND (reference sequence). Here the CDR3 reads CASSNSGTDYGYTF. The CDR3 DNA follows: TGTGCCAGTAGTAACTCCGGGACAGACTATGGCTACACCTTC.

The chain is built from TRBV5-6 and TRBJ2-7; 14 nucleotides align to TRBD2. Germline assignment: CDR1 SGHDT and CDR2 YYEEEE. Losses at the gene ends were 6 bases for V and 0 bases for J; bases not matched to a gene: 11. The CDR3 has 18 residues. CDR3 sequence: CASTPGLAGGRRSYEQYF. The CDR3 nucleotides are TGTGCCAGCACCCCCGGACTAGCGGGGGGACGGCGCTCCTACGAGCAGTACTTC.

V usage is TRBV10-3 and J usage is TRBJ2-1; 11 positions match TRBD2. V gave up 10 bases and J gave up 4 bases; unmatched junction bases: 3. Looked up from germline, CDR1 is ENHRY and CDR2 is SYGVKD. The CDR3 runs 13 residues. The CDR3 region has the DNA TGTGCCACCGGGACTAGCGGTTACAATGAGCAGTTCTTC. Translation: CATGTSGYNEQFF.

The V gene is TRBV7-7, the J gene TRBJ2-5; 7 bases align to TRBD2. Germline CDR1 is SSHAT and CDR2 is FNYEAQ (reference sequence). CDR3 length equals 15 residues. Losses at the gene ends were 4 bases for V and 5 bases for J; bases not matched to a gene: 10. DNA for the CDR3: TGTGCCAGCAGCTCCCAGCGGGGTTTGGGGGAGACCCAGTACTTC. It yields the protein CASSSQRGLGETQYF.

The rearrangement links TRBV18 to TRBJ2-2; D possibly corresponds to TRBD2 (5 bases). There are 17 residues in the CDR3. Germline CDR1 KGHSH, CDR2 LQKENI. The germline V and J ends were trimmed by 3 bases and 2 bases, with 16 bases remaining between them. CDR3 in DNA: TGTGCCAGCTCACCTACGGACGTCTCGGGAAACACCGGGGAGCTGTTTTTT. Translated, it gives CASSPTDVSGNTGELFF.

This rearrangement joins TRBV19 to TRBJ2-7; 10 nucleotides align to TRBD1. Trimming cost V 9 bases and J 2 bases; bases outside gene matches: 10. The CDR3 contains 15 residues. CDR1 LNHDA and CDR2 SQIVND come from the germline V gene (reference sequence). CDR3 in DNA: TGTGCCAGCGCCACCGGGACAGGGGAGCCCTACGAGCAGTACTTC. Translated: CASATGTGEPYEQYF.

The V call is TRBV6-5, the J call TRBJ1-2; no definite D call. With 5 bases removed from V and 8 bases from J, the gap between germline ends came to 15 bases. The germline CDR1 and CDR2 sequences are MNHEY and SVGAGI. The CDR3 totals 13 residues. The CDR3 here is CASSPLGRGGYTF. CDR3 DNA sequence: TGTGCCAGCAGTCCCTTAGGTAGAGGAGGCTACACCTTC.